This T cell receptor beta chain was sequenced in a study of tumor and adjacent non-tumor tissue in lung cancer (dated by TCRdb to the late 2010s). As for the study more broadly: Of the cohort, 11 to 12 patients had adenocarcinoma, 2 had squamous cell carcinoma and 1 had small cell lung cancer. Sequencing generated a total of 130,000,000 or so productive TCRbeta reads, averaging roughly 4.2 million reads per sample. The study compared bulk TCRbeta repertoires between lung tumor tissue and matched distant non-tumor lung tissue from about 14 lung cancer patients. Over 25 paired specimens, one tumor and one normal lung sample per patient, were profiled by TCRbeta CDR3 sequencing. The roughly 15 enrolled patients, of whom 10 were men and 5 were women, were aged about 31 to 85 years and were diagnosed with TNM stage I to III disease.

What the work shows at the level of the full study, not this receptor alone: Only about 14 patients were in the cohort, and the authors stated that larger samples and more detailed clinical data are needed. Peripheral blood was not sequenced, so blood TCRbeta repertoires in these lung cancer patients were not examined. Tumor tissue showed significantly greater TCR diversity (inverse Simpson) than normal lung tissue (approximately 430 vs 150, P = 0.0075, Mann-Whitney U test). The top 100 clones accounted for a significantly larger cumulative portion of the repertoire in normal lung than in tumor tissue. Neither the sequencing platform nor unique molecular identifiers are mentioned in the methods. TCR diversity was significantly higher in younger patients, and greater tumor TCR diversity was associated with shorter overall survival and shorter disease-free survival.

The CDR3 goes from the cysteine to the phenylalanine over 15 residues. The CDR3 DNA has 45 bases and is translated from base 1. The CDR1 and CDR2 encoded by the germline V gene (reference sequence) are SEHNR and FQNEAQ. Library preparation used multiplex PCR. TCRdb names Illumina HiSeq 2500 as the instrument used. TCRbeta libraries were built by three rounds of nested PCR using primers (Table S4), following protocols modified from ARM-PCR. Before sequencing, PCR products in the 200-500 bp range were cut out of the gel and cleaned up using the QIAquick gel extraction kit. The original methods were these. Reads were cleaned using Trimmomatic, were merged into complete CDR3 sequences using FLASH, and were assigned to V(D)J germline segments using MiTCR. VDJtools was used to compute clonal diversity as the inverse Simpson's index. A read counted as productive if the sequence was in-frame and lacked a premature stop codon. TCRdb handled the public reads itself, with Q25 trimming in fastp and clone calling in MiXCR, and kept productive beta chains. CDR3 protein sequences are deduplicated, and each keeps its most common genes and DNA. The V and J calls were not made by the authors but by TCRdb's processing. This sample has 220,000 or so distinct CDR3 sequences in its table, and less than 80% of those were observed once. Clones ranked in the top ten supply less than 25% of the sample.

Bulk unsorted tissue served as the source for RNA extraction, and RNA quality was assessed using a NanoDrop ND-1000 and an Agilent 2100. The donors were newly diagnosed lung cancer patients admitted for thoracic surgery in China from August to November 2014 who had not received prior chemotherapy. Patients with previous radiotherapy or chemotherapy, or with another concurrent cancer, were excluded from the study. Pieces of surgical tissue measuring roughly 1-2.2 cm3 were kept in RNAlater solution and stored at -80 degrees C until use. As for this clonotype: The clone's antigen remains unknown. A read error may produce the germline difference seen at one junction end.

Sequenced: lung tumor tissue. The sequence came from a man between 60 and 75 years old with non-small cell lung cancer. The chain is assembled from TRBV7-9 and TRBJ1-1; TRBD1 lines up with 8 middle nucleotides. The CDR3 amino acid sequence is: CAGSSRTGRITEAFF. At the DNA level, the sequence is TGTGCCGGCAGCTCCCGGACAGGGCGGATCACTGAAGCTTTCTTT.